One and the same sample provided the 3 T cell receptor beta chains below, sequenced in a study of T-cell reconstitution after alpha-beta-depleted transplantation in children. The TCRbeta library incorporated unique molecular identifiers. TCRdb ran MiXCR on the PCR reads and lists one entry per CDR3 protein. The sample includes under 750,000 distinct CDR3 sequences, about 21% seen only once; the top ten take 13% to 15%. Sequencing used PBMCs, mostly from graft donor cells, obtained 360 days after TCRalphabeta/CD19-depleted stem cell transplant. These receptors were taken from a boy under two years old who had a stem cell transplant for acute myeloid leukemia, so the T cells may come from the graft donor.

In its sample, this clonotype was seen many times. The V and J genes are TRBV20-1 and TRBJ2-1, with a tentative D call TRBD2 (6 bases). The CDR3 extends over 15 amino acids. The germline V gene has CDR1 DFQATT and CDR2 SNEGSKA (reference sequence). The V end was cut by 6 bases, the J end by 9 bases, with 24 bases between. In nucleotides, the CDR3 is TGCAGTGCCAGACCAACGGGACTCCTCGTAAGTGAGCAGTTCTTC. It specifies CSARPTGLLVSEQFF.

The chain has TRBV29-1 and TRBJ1-2; D not certain. The CDR3 totals 13 residues. From germline, CDR1 is SQVTM and CDR2 ANQGSEA. V was trimmed by 6 bases and J by 3 bases, leaving 14 bases between them. In DNA, the CDR3 is TGCAGCGTAACTCAAGTCCCCCACTATGGCTACACCTTC. Its protein is CSVTQVPHYGYTF.

This clonotype was counted only a few times. The chain couples TRBV20-1 to TRBJ1-5, with TRBD1 matching over 10 bases. The germline V gene has CDR1 DFQATT and CDR2 SNEGSKA (reference sequence). With 1 base clipped from V and 1 base from J, the junction kept 1 base outside the gene matches. The CDR3 has 15 amino acids. In DNA, the CDR3 is TGCAGTGCTAGAGGGGGACAGGGGAGCAATCAGCCCCAGCATTTT. Translation gives CSARGGQGSNQPQHF.